The clone carrying this T cell receptor beta chain was seen at least ten times. At least 3 on the Clinical Activity Score was recorded for ophthalmopathy patients, who also had NOSPECS grade at least 4 and duration under 3 months. RNA transcripts gave rise to amplified TCR beta CDR3 regions. First-round RT-PCR with HTBI primers amplified the TCR CDR3 region. TCRdb reprocessed the multiplex PCR reads with MiXCR, giving one entry per CDR3 protein. The sample gives about 400,000 distinct CDR3 sequences, more than 12% of which show up once; roughly 21% is in the top ten. CDR3 size: 16 residues. CDR1 is MDHEN, CDR2 SYDVKM, per germline. Trimming left V 2 bases short and J 0 bases short, with 11 bases between. The source of the sample is a study of T cells in Graves' hyperthyroidism and ophthalmopathy.

The clonotype was recovered from a woman in her 30s with Graves' ophthalmopathy. Specimen: blood. The gene calls are TRBV28 and TRBJ1-5; maybe TRBD1 (6 bases). The CDR3 DNA reads TGTGCCAGCAGTTTACCCGGGGGCTATAGCAATCAGCCCCAGCATTTT. The encoded protein is CASSLPGGYSNQPQHF.